Listed below are T cell receptor beta chains from one sample, sequenced in a study of T-cell memory formation after mild COVID-19. TCRdb independently ran MiXCR on the 5' RACE reads; one entry per CDR3 protein. The table has 400,000 to 500,000 distinct CDR3 sequences, roughly 17% seen once. The sample was PBMCs or a T cell subset sorted from them (not recorded which). The receptors originated from a man aged 18 to 30 who had mild COVID-19 (a few samples of this study predate the infection). Cell type and time point are not known. Both conserved end residues are part of each CDR3. The order of the fields is D gene, V gene, clone size, J gene, CDR3 protein, CDR3 DNA. The D gene is left open where the match is weak. Size is omitted from some rows. Given values are once, few, many or a class for expanded clones.

-	TRBV7-9	few	TRBJ2-3	CASSLRDIGTQYF	TGTGCCAGCAGCTTGCGGGACATCGGTACGCAGTATTTT
TRBD1	TRBV5-1	few	TRBJ1-2	CASSRDSPVDGYTF	TGCGCCAGCAGCAGGGACAGCCCGGTGGATGGCTACACCTTC
TRBD1	TRBV6-5	-	TRBJ1-2	CASRTGVTGYTF	TGTGCCAGCAGGACAGGGGTGACGGGCTACACCTTC
TRBD1	TRBV29-1	-	TRBJ2-5	CSAPGGAFETQYF	TGCAGCGCCCCAGGGGGCGCGTTCGAGACCCAGTACTTC
-	TRBV2	few	TRBJ1-1	CASAGQLNTEAFF	TGTGCCAGCGCGGGGCAGCTTAACACTGAAGCTTTCTTT
TRBD1	TRBV25-1	few	TRBJ2-5	CASSDGAGGETQYF	TGTGCCAGCAGTGATGGGGCAGGGGGAGAGACCCAGTACTTC
TRBD1	TRBV6-5	-	TRBJ1-1	CASSYRDGRGLGEAFF	TGTGCCAGCAGTTACCGGGATGGCAGGGGGCTTGGTGAAGCTTTCTTT
-	TRBV18	-	TRBJ1-5	CASSPRLINQPQHF	TGTGCCAGCTCACCAAGATTGATCAATCAGCCCCAGCATTTT
-	TRBV5-1	many	TRBJ2-7	CASRRLPLTYEQYF	TGCGCCAGCAGACGACTACCCCTTACCTACGAGCAGTACTTC
-	TRBV20-1	-	TRBJ2-1	CSARERGLRGNEQFF	TGCAGTGCTAGAGAACGTGGTTTGCGGGGCAATGAGCAGTTCTTC